What follows describes a single T cell receptor (beta chain). Its antigen is unknown. Method: immunoSEQ multiplex PCR; TCRdb's copy keeps in-frame clones and lacks some. Of about 180,000 clones in the sample, 85% are singletons; the top ten hold approximately 16%. This record belongs to a study of cytomegalovirus exposure and HLA in healthy donors. The CDR3 spans 15 residues. V shed 0 bases, J shed 4 bases, and the junction held 4 bases outside the gene matches. CDR1 SGHRS and CDR2 YFSETQ come from the germline V gene. Study results and limitations: Reports credit the classifier with highly specific, highly sensitive diagnosis of cytomegalovirus status.

Sequenced material: PBMCs. The chain uses TRBV5-1 and TRBJ2-1; 7 bases match TRBD1. This clonotype originated in a man aged 18 to 29 in good health and CMV-seropositive. CDR3 residues: CASSLGGQEYNEQFF. The CDR3 DNA sequence: TGCGCCAGCAGCTTGGGTGGACAGGAGTACAATGAGCAGTTCTTC.